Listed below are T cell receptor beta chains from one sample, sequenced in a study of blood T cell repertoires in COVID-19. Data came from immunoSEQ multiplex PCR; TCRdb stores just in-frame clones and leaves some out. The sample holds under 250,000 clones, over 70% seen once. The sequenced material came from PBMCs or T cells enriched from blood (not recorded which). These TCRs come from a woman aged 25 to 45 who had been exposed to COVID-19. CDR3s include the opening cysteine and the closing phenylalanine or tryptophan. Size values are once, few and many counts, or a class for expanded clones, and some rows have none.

CDR3 protein: CASSHLGGRNSPLHF; V gene: TRBV3-1/TRBV3-2; clone size: NA; J gene: TRBJ1-6; CDR3 length: 15
CDR3 protein: CAWSLLADTQYF; V gene: TRBV30; clone size: NA; J gene: TRBJ2-3; CDR3 length: 12
CDR3 protein: CASSHWTAGGEKLFF; V gene: TRBV2; clone size: NA; J gene: TRBJ1-4; CDR3 length: 15
CDR3 protein: CASSFRGSGSPNEQYF; V gene: TRBV27; clone size: NA; J gene: TRBJ2-7; CDR3 length: 16
CDR3 protein: CSVAWDRGNEQYF; V gene: TRBV29-1; clone size: NA; J gene: TRBJ2-7; CDR3 length: 13
CDR3 protein: CASSFGASGSYEQYF; V gene: TRBV11-2; clone size: NA; J gene: TRBJ2-7; CDR3 length: 15
CDR3 protein: CASSNTVFEQYF; V gene: TRBV7-9; clone size: NA; J gene: TRBJ2-7; CDR3 length: 12
CDR3 protein: CASSWRVSNEKLFF; V gene: TRBV6-5; clone size: NA; J gene: TRBJ1-4; CDR3 length: 14
CDR3 protein: CASRDRGLERTEAFF; V gene: TRBV4-1; clone size: NA; J gene: TRBJ1-1; CDR3 length: 15
CDR3 protein: CASSLEVWTSGYEQYF; V gene: TRBV11-2; clone size: once; J gene: TRBJ2-7; CDR3 length: 16
CDR3 protein: CASSQNSGRRVIRGYEQYF; V gene: TRBV3-1/TRBV3-2; clone size: NA; J gene: TRBJ2-7; CDR3 length: 19
CDR3 protein: CAISVQGAEYEQYF; V gene: TRBV10-3; clone size: NA; J gene: TRBJ2-7; CDR3 length: 14
CDR3 protein: CASSFRTRRGFEQYF; V gene: TRBV6-5; clone size: NA; J gene: TRBJ2-7; CDR3 length: 15